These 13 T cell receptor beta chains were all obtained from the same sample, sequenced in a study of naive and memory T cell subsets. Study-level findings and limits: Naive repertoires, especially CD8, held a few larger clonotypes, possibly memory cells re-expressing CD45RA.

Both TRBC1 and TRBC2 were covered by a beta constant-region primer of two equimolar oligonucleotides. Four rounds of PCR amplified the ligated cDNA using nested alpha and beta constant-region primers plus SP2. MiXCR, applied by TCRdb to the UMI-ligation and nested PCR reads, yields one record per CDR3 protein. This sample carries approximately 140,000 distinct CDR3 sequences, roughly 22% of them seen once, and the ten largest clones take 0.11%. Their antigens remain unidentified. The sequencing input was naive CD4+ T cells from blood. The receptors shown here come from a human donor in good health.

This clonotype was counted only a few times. DNA for the CDR3: TGTGCTAGTGGGAACTCGGGACAGGGGGCCTACGAGCAGTACTTC. Translated: CASGNSGQGAYEQYF. The chain employs TRBV12-5 and TRBJ2-7; TRBD1 matches at 11 bases. CDR1 and CDR2 (germline): LGHNT, FRNRAP. Trimming at V came to 6 bases and at J to 2 bases, leaving 6 bases not matched to a gene. This CDR3 has 15 residues.

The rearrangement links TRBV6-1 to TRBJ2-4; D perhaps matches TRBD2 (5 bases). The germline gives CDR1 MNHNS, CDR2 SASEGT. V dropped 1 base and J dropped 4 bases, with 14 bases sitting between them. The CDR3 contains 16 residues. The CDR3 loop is CASSEVRGRGKNIQYF. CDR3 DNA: TGTGCCAGCAGTGAAGTTCGAGGGAGAGGAAAAAACATTCAGTACTTC.

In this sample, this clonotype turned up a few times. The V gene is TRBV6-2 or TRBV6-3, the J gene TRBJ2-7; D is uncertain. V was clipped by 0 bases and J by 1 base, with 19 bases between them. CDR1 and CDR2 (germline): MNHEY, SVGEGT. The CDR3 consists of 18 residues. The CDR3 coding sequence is TGTGCCAGCAGTTACTCGACCCACCGTCCCGGGCCTTCCTACGAGCAGTACTTC. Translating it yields CASSYSTHRPGPSYEQYF.

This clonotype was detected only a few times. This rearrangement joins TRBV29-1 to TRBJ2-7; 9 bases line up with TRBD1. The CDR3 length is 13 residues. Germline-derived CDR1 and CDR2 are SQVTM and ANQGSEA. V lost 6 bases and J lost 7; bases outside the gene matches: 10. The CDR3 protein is CSVVGQGVREQYF. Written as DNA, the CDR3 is TGCAGCGTCGTGGGACAGGGCGTACGAGAGCAGTACTTC.

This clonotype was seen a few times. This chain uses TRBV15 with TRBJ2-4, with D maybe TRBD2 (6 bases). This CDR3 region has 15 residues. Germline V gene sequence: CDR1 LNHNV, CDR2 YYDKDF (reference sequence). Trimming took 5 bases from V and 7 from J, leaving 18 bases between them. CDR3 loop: CATSEGLGAGNIQYF. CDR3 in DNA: TGTGCCACCAGCGAGGGTTTAGGGGCGGGGAACATTCAGTACTTC. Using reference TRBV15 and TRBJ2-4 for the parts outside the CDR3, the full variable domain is DAMVIQNPRYQVTQFGKPVTLSCSQTLNHNVMYWYQQKSSQAPKLLFHYYDKDFNNEADTPDNFQSRRPNTSFCFLDIRSPGLGDTAMYLCATSEGLGAGNIQYFGAGTRLSVL.

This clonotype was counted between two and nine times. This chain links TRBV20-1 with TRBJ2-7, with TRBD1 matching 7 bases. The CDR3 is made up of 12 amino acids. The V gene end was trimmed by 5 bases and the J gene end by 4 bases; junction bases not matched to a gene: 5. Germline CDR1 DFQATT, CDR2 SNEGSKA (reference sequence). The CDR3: CSAEKTGYEQYF. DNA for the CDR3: TGCAGTGCTGAGAAGACAGGGTACGAGCAGTACTTC.

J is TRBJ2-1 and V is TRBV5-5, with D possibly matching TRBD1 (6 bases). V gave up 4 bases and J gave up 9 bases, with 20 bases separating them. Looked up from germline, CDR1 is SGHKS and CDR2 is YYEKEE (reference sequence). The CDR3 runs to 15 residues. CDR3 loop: CASSARDMGVGEQFF. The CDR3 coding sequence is TGTGCCAGCAGCGCCCGGGACATGGGAGTGGGTGAGCAGTTCTTC.

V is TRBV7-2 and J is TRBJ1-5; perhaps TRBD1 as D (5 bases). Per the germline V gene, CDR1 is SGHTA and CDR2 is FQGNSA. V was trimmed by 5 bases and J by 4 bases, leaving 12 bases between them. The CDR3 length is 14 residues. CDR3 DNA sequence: TGTGCCAGCAGCCGGGGGTCAGGGAATCAGCCCCAGCATTTT. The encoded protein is CASSRGSGNQPQHF.

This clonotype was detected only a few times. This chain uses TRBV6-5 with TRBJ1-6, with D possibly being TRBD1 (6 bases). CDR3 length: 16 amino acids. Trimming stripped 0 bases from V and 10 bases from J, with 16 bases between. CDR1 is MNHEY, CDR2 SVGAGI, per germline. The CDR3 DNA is TGTGCCAGCAGTTACTCGAGGCGATCACAGGGCTCACCCCTCCACTTT. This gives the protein CASSYSRRSQGSPLHF.

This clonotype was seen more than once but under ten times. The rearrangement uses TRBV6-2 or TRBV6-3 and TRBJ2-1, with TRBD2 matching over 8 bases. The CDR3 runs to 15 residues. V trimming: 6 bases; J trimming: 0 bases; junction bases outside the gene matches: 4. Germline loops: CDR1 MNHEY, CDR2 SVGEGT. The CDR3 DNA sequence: TGTGCCAGCAGGAAAAGCGGGAGCTCCTACAATGAGCAGTTCTTC. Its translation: CASRKSGSSYNEQFF.

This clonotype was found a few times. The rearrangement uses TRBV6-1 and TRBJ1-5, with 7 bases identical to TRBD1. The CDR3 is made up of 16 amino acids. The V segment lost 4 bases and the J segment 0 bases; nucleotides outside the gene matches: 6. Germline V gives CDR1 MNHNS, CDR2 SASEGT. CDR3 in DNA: TGTGCCAGCAGTGGGACAGGAATTAATAGCAATCAGCCCCAGCATTTT. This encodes CASSGTGINSNQPQHF.

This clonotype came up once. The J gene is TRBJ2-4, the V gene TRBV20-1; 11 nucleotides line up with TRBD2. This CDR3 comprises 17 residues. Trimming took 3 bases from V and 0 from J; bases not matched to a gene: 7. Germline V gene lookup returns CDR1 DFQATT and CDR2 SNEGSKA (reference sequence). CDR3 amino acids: CSARDPSGRSAKNIQYF. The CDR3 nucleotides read TGCAGTGCTAGGGACCCTAGCGGGAGGTCAGCCAAAAACATTCAGTACTTC.

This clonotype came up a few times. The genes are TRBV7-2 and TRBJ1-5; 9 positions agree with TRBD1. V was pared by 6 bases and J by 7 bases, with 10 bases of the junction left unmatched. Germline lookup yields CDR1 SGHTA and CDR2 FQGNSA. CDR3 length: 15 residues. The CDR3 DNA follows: TGTGCCAGCAGTATCCGGGACAGGGAAGGACAGCCCCAGCATTTT. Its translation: CASSIRDREGQPQHF.